A selection of T cell receptor beta chains follows, all from one sample in a study of CD8 T cells in ankylosing spondylitis. TCRdb re-derived calls from the 5' RACE reads in MiXCR, one entry per CDR3 protein. The sample shows a few hundred thousand distinct CDR3 sequences, 20% to 25% of them seen only once. Sequencing was done on a sample of blood, either unsorted or a sorted T cell fraction (not recorded which). Receptors originate from a male donor with ankylosing spondylitis. The CDR3 runs from the conserved cysteine through the conserved F or W. The D gene is left open where the match is weak. A row's size may be missing; if present it is once, few, many or a size class.

j_gene	abundance	d_gene	v_gene	CDR3aa	CDR3nt
TRBJ1-3	NA	NA	TRBV28	CASSLSRRFGNTIYF	TGTGCCAGCAGCCTTAGTAGGCGATTCGGGAACACCATATATTTT
TRBJ2-1	NA	TRBD2	TRBV20-1	CSAGRTSGSYEQFF	TGCAGTGCTGGAAGGACTAGCGGGAGCTATGAGCAGTTCTTC
TRBJ1-5	few	NA	TRBV6-2/TRBV6-3	CASSYSTGARQPQHF	TGTGCCAGCAGTTACTCGACCGGGGCGCGGCAGCCCCAGCATTTT
TRBJ2-1	few	NA	TRBV6-5	CASSYARGKGNEQFF	TGTGCCAGCAGTTACGCGCGAGGGAAGGGCAATGAGCAGTTCTTC
TRBJ2-7	NA	NA	TRBV18	CASSPFGAEQYF	TGTGCCAGCTCACCATTCGGGGCCGAGCAGTACTTC
TRBJ1-1	NA	NA	TRBV11-3	CASSSITEDMNTEAFF	TGTGCCAGCAGCTCCATAACAGAAGACATGAACACTGAAGCTTTCTTT
TRBJ2-6	NA	NA	TRBV2	CASSEISGANVLTF	TGTGCCAGCAGTGAAATCTCTGGGGCCAACGTCCTGACTTTC
TRBJ2-5	few	NA	TRBV7-8	CASSLEYQRETQYF	TGTGCCAGCAGCTTAGAATATCAGAGGGAGACCCAGTACTTC
TRBJ2-1	NA	NA	TRBV25-1	CASSETNEQFF	TGTGCCAGCAGTGAAACCAATGAGCAGTTCTTC
TRBJ2-3	few	NA	TRBV5-1	CASSLQRPGRTTDTQYF	TGCGCCAGCAGCTTGCAGCGTCCTGGGAGGACCACAGATACGCAGTATTTT
TRBJ1-1	NA	NA	TRBV10-3	CAIKLNGATEAFF	TGTGCCATCAAGTTAAATGGGGCCACTGAAGCTTTCTTT
TRBJ2-2	few	NA	TRBV29-1	CSVVVSTGELFF	TGCAGCGTTGTCGTTAGCACCGGGGAGCTGTTTTTT